The text below deals with one T cell receptor beta chain. Authors' processing steps: Estimated nucleated cell counts came from reference gene primer amplification. Produced via immunoSEQ multiplex PCR; TCRdb's table is partial and in-frame only. V and J calls and clone size are as listed in that table; D and trimming were resolved from the DNA. The sample includes a few hundred thousand clones, approximately 86% of them seen just once. This sample was included in a study of blood T cell repertoires in COVID-19. Turning to the study itself: Sites in the United States, Italy and Spain provided acute and convalescent COVID-19 samples. From T cells, B-cell-depleted T cells, or PBMCs came the material, which was cDNA or gDNA.

V was pared by 6 bases and J by 3 bases, with 9 bases between. This CDR3 region has 12 residues. Germline loops: CDR1 MNHNY, CDR2 SVGAGI (reference sequence). The V gene is TRBV6-6, the J gene TRBJ2-7, with a tentative D call TRBD2 (5 bases). This TCR was recovered from a woman under 30 with acute or convalescent COVID-19. The sequencing input was peripheral blood. CDR3 amino acids: CASSPGNYEQYF. CDR3 coding DNA: TGTGCCAGCAGCCCCGGGAACTACGAGCAGTACTTC.